Each of the 16 T cell receptor beta chains below was sequenced from the same sample in a study of radiotherapy plus CTLA-4 blockade in lung cancer. The assay was immunoSEQ multiplex PCR, and TCRdb's table has in-frame clones only and misses some. Here the sample spans about 68,000 clones, roughly 78% being singletons. Sample: peripheral blood, taken from a patient treated with radiotherapy plus ipilimumab. Receptors were obtained from a human donor with non-small cell lung cancer who had a complete response to radiotherapy plus ipilimumab.

The chain joins TRBV18 to TRBJ1-5; 11 positions agree with TRBD1. The CDR3 runs 16 residues. With 5 bases clipped from V and 0 bases from J, the junction kept 3 bases outside the gene matches. Germline V gene data show CDR1 as KGHSH and CDR2 as LQKENI. Written as DNA, the CDR3 is TGTGCCAGCTCATGGGACAGGGGGACTAGCAATCAGCCCCAGCATTTT. This codes for CASSWDRGTSNQPQHF.

The genes are TRBV18 and TRBJ2-1; 12 nucleotides match TRBD2. V gave up 3 bases and J gave up 6 bases; unmatched junction bases: 3. CDR3 length: 15 residues. Germline CDR1 and CDR2: KGHSH and LQKENI. The CDR3 here is CASSPKLAGGNEQFF. CDR3 bases: TGTGCCAGCTCACCGAAACTAGCGGGAGGCAATGAGCAGTTCTTC.

V usage is TRBV7-6 and J usage is TRBJ2-2, with D perhaps TRBD2 (6 bases). Between the trimmed V and J ends, which lost 0 bases and 6 bases, there was a span of 11 bases. This CDR3 comprises 15 residues. CDR1 is SGHVS and CDR2 is FNYEAQ in the germline V gene. This CDR3 is CASSLAQAGAGELFF. CDR3 nucleotide sequence: TGTGCCAGCAGCTTAGCTCAAGCGGGTGCCGGGGAGCTGTTTTTT.

V is TRBV4-3 and J is TRBJ2-7; no reliable D call. The length of the CDR3 is 15 residues. Germline loops: CDR1 LGHNA, CDR2 YSLEER. Trimming stripped 0 bases from V and 3 bases from J, with 12 bases between. Written as DNA, the CDR3 is TGCGCCAGCAGCCAAGATGGCACCCTACACTACGAGCAGTACTTC. Protein: CASSQDGTLHYEQYF.

This clone was seen more than once but under ten times. The genes are TRBV5-6 and TRBJ1-1, with TRBD1 matching 9 bases. The CDR3 has 15 residues. The germline gives CDR1 SGHDT, CDR2 YYEEEE. Trimming at V came to 4 bases and at J to 4 bases, leaving 8 bases not matched to a gene. The CDR3 is CASSDTGTGTTEAFF. CDR3 sequence (DNA): TGTGCCAGCAGCGACACCGGGACAGGGACCACTGAAGCTTTCTTT.

In nucleotides, the CDR3 is TGTGCCAGTTCCTTGGGACTGCCGACCTACGAGCAGTACGTC. Translating it yields CASSLGLPTYEQYV. V usage is TRBV6-1 and J usage is TRBJ2-7; weak D call: TRBD2 (6 bases). Germline assignment: CDR1 MNHNS and CDR2 SASEGT. The CDR3 length is 14 residues. Trimming cost V 9 bases and J 2 bases, with 17 bases left between them.

On this clone itself: This specimen includes other DNA sequences encoding the same CDR3. The chain recombines TRBV5-1 with TRBJ2-2; D possibly corresponds to TRBD1 (5 bases). Trimming took 4 bases from V and 4 from J, leaving 26 bases between them. Germline lookup yields CDR1 SGHRS and CDR2 YFSETQ. The CDR3 has 19 residues. Written as DNA, the CDR3 is TGCGCCAGCAGCCCAGAAGTTGGCAGGTTCTTAGGGGTCACCGGGGAGCTGTTTTTT. It specifies CASSPEVGRFLGVTGELFF.

V gene TRBV19 combines with J gene TRBJ2-6, with D hard to call. V was cut by 2 bases and J by 4 bases, with 9 bases left in between. The CDR3 is 15 residues long. Germline V gene sequence: CDR1 LNHDA, CDR2 SQIVND (reference sequence). CDR3 sequence (DNA): TGTGCCAGTAGTATAACCCCCCCCGGGGCCAACGTCCTGACTTTC. This codes for CASSITPPGANVLTF.

V is TRBV6-1 and J is TRBJ2-1; D is perhaps TRBD1 or TRBD2 (5 bases each). Germline CDR1 and CDR2: MNHNS and SASEGT. The V end lost 4 bases, the J end lost 6 bases, and 16 bases lay between the germline ends. There are 15 residues in the CDR3. This CDR3 is CASSVRDGAPNEQFF. The CDR3 DNA reads TGTGCCAGCAGTGTTCGGGACGGGGCCCCCAATGAGCAGTTCTTC.

This chain connects TRBV18 to TRBJ2-5, with D tentatively TRBD2 (6 bases). The CDR3 loop spans 12 amino acids. V lost 3 bases and J 5 bases, leaving 7 bases between the germline ends. Germline CDR1 KGHSH, CDR2 LQKENI. In DNA form, the CDR3 reads TGTGCCAGCTCACCCCGGGGGGAGACCCAGTACTTC. Its protein product is CASSPRGETQYF. Using reference TRBV18 and TRBJ2-5 for the parts outside the CDR3, the full variable domain is NAGVMQNPRHLVRRRGQEARLRCSPMKGHSHVYWYRQLPEEGLKFMVYLQKENIIDESGMPKERFSAEFPKEGPSILRIQQVVRGDSAAYFCASSPRGETQYFGPGTRLLVL.

The chain has TRBV7-2 and TRBJ2-3; 8 bases are shared with TRBD2. This CDR3 is 16 amino acids long. Losses at the gene ends were 2 bases for V and 2 bases for J; bases not matched to a gene: 6. In germline, CDR1 is SGHTA, CDR2 FQGNSA. The CDR3 reads CASSLHQRGNTDTQYF. The CDR3 region has the DNA TGTGCCAGCAGCTTACACCAGCGGGGGAACACAGATACGCAGTATTTT.

The chain has TRBV11-2 and TRBJ2-2; 9 positions agree with TRBD2. The trim removed 3 bases at V and 7 bases at J, leaving 6 bases unmatched. CDR1 and CDR2 from the germline V gene are SGHAT and FQNNGV. CDR3 size: 15 residues. The CDR3 loop is CASSFQRGVGGELFF. CDR3 sequence (DNA): TGTGCCAGCAGCTTTCAGCGGGGGGTCGGCGGGGAGCTGTTTTTT.

This clone was recorded a few times. The CDR3 spells CASSPAGLGGWTGELFF. The DNA for the CDR3 is TGCGCCAGCAGCCCCGCAGGACTTGGTGGGTGGACCGGGGAGCTGTTTTTT. The genes are TRBV4-1 and TRBJ2-2, with a tentative D call TRBD2 (5 bases). CDR1 is MGHRA and CDR2 is YSYEKL in the germline V gene. The CDR3 extends over 17 amino acids. Trimming pared 4 bases from V and 5 bases from J, leaving 20 bases between.

This clone was observed a few times. CDR3 in amino acids: CASSLAGDRGTEAFF. CDR3 coding DNA: TGTGCCAGCAGCTTAGCAGGGGACAGGGGGACTGAAGCTTTCTTT. The gene calls are TRBV7-2 and TRBJ1-1; 11 bases align to TRBD1. CDR3 size: 15 residues. Per germline, CDR1 SGHTA and CDR2 FQGNSA. Trimming removed 0 bases from V and 5 bases from J; junction bases left unmatched: 2.

This sequence joins TRBV18 and TRBJ1-3; 8 bases align to TRBD1. The CDR3 is 16 amino acids. With 0 bases clipped from V and 2 bases from J, the junction kept 3 bases outside the gene matches. Germline CDR1 and CDR2: KGHSH and LQKENI. CDR3 loop: CASSPPEQGAGNTIYF. Written as DNA, the CDR3 is TGTGCCAGCTCACCACCGGAACAGGGGGCTGGAAACACCATATATTTT.

The J gene is TRBJ1-1, the V gene TRBV7-9; maybe TRBD1 (6 bases). Germline V CDR1 and CDR2: SEHNR, FQNEAQ (reference sequence). Trimming cost V 5 bases and J 2 bases, with 15 bases left between them. The CDR3 has 15 amino acids. This CDR3 reads CASSHHRDGNTEAFF. The DNA of the CDR3 is TGTGCCAGCAGCCACCACAGGGATGGAAACACTGAAGCTTTCTTT.